This TCR beta chain was captured in a study of T cell responses to AZD1222 COVID-19 vaccine. In regard to this clone: Its antigen is currently unknown.

Study results and limitations: The donor cohort was predominantly white British with a female majority, and clonal diversity may have been underestimated. As reported, nearly half of all spike-specific TCRs target variant regions that are unmutated. CD4 TCRs covered the whole spike, strongest at regions 160-218 and 743-854.

Some clones are missing from TCRdb's copy, which holds only in-frame ones; the method was immunoSEQ multiplex PCR. Altogether around 180,000 clones are present, about nine tenths being singletons, with the ten largest covering 5% to 7%. This specimen consisted of peripheral blood, obtained on day 0 of AZD1222 vaccination. The receptor was isolated from an adult in good health.

CDR3 sequence reads: CASSLRTDHGYTF. In DNA form, the CDR3 reads TGTGCCAGCAGTTTAAGAACAGACCATGGCTACACCTTC. The chain links TRBV28 to TRBJ1-2; D gene ambiguous. This CDR3 is 13 amino acids long. The ends were cut back, 2 bases at V and 6 bases at J, with 10 bases in the middle. Germline V CDR1 and CDR2: MDHEN, SYDVKM.